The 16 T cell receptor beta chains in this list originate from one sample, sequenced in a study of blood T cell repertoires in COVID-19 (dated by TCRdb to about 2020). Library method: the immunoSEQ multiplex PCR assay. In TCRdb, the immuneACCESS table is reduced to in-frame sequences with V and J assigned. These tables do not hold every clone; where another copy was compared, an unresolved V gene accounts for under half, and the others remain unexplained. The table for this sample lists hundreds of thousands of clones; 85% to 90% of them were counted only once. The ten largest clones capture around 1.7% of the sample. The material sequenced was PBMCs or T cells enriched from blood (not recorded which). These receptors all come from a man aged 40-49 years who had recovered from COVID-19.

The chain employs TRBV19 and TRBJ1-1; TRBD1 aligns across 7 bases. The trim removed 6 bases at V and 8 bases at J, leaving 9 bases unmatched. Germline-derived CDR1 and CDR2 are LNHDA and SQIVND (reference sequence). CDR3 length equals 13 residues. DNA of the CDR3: TGTGCCAGTAGCGACAGGGTGGGTCCCGAAGCTTTCTTT. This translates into CASSDRVGPEAFF. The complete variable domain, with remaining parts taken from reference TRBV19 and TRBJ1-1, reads DGGITQSPKYLFRKEGQNVTLSCEQNLNHDAMYWYRQDPGQGLRLIYYSQIVNDFQKGDIAEGYSVSREKKESFPLTVTSAQKNPTAFYLCASSDRVGPEAFFGQGTRLTVV.

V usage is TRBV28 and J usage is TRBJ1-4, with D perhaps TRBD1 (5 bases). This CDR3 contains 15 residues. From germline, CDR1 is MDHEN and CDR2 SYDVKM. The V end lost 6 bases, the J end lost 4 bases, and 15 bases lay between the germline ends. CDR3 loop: CASSRPLQVNEKLFF. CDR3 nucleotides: TGTGCCAGCAGCCGACCTCTACAGGTTAATGAAAAACTGTTTTTT.

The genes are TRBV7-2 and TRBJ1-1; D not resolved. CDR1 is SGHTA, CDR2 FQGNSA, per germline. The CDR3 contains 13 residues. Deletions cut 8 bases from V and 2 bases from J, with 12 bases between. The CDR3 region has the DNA TGTGCCAGCTGCCCACGGGAAAACACTGAAGCTTTCTTT. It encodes CASCPRENTEAFF. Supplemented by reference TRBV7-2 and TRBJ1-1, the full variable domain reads GAGVSQSPSNKVTEKGKDVELRCDPISGHTALYWYRQSLGQGLEFLIYFQGNSAPDKSGLPSDRFSAERTGGSVSTLTIQRTQQEDSAVYLCASCPRENTEAFFGQGTRLTVV.

The CDR3 coding sequence is TGTGCCAGCAGGGGGGAGGGGAGCACTGAAGCTTTCTTT. Amino acids: CASRGEGSTEAFF. This chain links TRBV2 with TRBJ1-1; weak D call: TRBD1 (5 bases). The CDR3 has 13 amino acids. Germline-derived CDR1 and CDR2 are SNHLY and FYNNEI. V lost 6 bases, J lost 4 bases, and 12 bases lay in between.

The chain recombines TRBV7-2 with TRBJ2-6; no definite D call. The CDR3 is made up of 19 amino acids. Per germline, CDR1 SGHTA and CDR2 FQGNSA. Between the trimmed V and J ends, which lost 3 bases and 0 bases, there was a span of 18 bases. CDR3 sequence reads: CASSLRRRLLLSGANVLTF. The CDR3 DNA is TGTGCCAGCAGCTTGCGCCGTCGACTGCTCCTCTCTGGGGCCAACGTCCTGACTTTC.

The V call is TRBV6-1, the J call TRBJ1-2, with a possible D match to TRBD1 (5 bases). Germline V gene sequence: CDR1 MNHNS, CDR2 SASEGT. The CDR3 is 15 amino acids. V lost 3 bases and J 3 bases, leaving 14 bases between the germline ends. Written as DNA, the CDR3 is TGTGCCAGCAGTGATGGCGGGGGAACGTACTATGGCTACACCTTC. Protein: CASSDGGGTYYGYTF.

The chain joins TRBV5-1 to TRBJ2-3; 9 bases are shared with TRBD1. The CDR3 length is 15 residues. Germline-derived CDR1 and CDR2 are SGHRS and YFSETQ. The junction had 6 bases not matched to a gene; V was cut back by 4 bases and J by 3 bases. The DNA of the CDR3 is TGCGCCAGCAGCGGATCGACAGGGGGTACAGATACGCAGTATTTT. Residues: CASSGSTGGTDTQYF.

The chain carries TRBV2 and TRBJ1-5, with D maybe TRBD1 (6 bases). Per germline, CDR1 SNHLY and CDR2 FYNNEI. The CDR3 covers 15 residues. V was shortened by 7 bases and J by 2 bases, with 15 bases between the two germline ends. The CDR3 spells CASTQSTGGNQPQHF. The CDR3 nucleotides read TGTGCCAGCACACAGTCGACAGGTGGCAATCAGCCCCAGCATTTT.

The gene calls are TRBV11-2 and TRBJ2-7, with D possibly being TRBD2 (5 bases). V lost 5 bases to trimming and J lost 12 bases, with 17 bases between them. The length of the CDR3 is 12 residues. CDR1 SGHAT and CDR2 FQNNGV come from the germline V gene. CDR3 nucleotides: TGTGCCAGCAGCGACCCCCTCGGAGGATGGTACTTC. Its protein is CASSDPLGGWYF.

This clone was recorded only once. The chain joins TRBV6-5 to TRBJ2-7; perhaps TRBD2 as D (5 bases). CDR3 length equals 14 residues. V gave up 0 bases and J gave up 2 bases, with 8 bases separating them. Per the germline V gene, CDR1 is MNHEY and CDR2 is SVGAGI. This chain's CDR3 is CASSYSRVAYEQYF. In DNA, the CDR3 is TGTGCCAGCAGTTACTCGAGGGTAGCCTACGAGCAGTACTTC.

In DNA form, the CDR3 reads TGTGCCAGCAGAGGCGGCGAGCAGTACTTC. The encoded protein is CASRGGEQYF. V gene TRBV27 combines with J gene TRBJ2-7; D ambiguous. Trimming left V 6 bases short and J 6 bases short, with 6 bases between. Per the germline V gene, CDR1 is MNHEY and CDR2 is SMNVEV (reference sequence). The CDR3 is 10 residues long.

CDR3 protein: CASRFTAPERGYTF. The CDR3, as DNA: TGTGCAAGTCGCTTCACCGCCCCTGAACGGGGCTACACCTTC. The J gene is TRBJ1-2, the V gene TRBV12-2. TRBV12-2 is marked as a pseudogene. The length of the CDR3 is 14 residues.

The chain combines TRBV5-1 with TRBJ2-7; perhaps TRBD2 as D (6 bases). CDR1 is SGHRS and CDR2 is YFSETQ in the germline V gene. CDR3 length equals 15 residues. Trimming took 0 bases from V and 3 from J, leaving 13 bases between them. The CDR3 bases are TGCGCCAGCAGCTTGGTGGGGGGAAATATCTACGAGCAGTACTTC. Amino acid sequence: CASSLVGGNIYEQYF. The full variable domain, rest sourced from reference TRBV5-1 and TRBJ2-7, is KAGVTQTPRYLIKTRGQQVTLSCSPISGHRSVSWYQQTPGQGLQFLFEYFSETQRNKGNFPGRFSGRQFSNSRSEMNVSTLELGDSALYLCASSLVGGNIYEQYFGPGTRLTVT.

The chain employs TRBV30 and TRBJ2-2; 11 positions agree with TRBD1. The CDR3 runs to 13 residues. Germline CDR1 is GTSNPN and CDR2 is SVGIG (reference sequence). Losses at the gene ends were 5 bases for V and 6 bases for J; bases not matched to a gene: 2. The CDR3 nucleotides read TGTGCCTGGGTGGGACAGGGGGCCGGGGAGCTGTTTTTT. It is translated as CAWVGQGAGELFF.

The CDR3 DNA reads as TGCAGCGCTAGACAGGGGAACACTGAAGCTTTCTTT. Translating it yields CSARQGNTEAFF. This chain links TRBV29-1 with TRBJ1-1, with TRBD1 identical over 7 bases. The CDR3 is made up of 12 amino acids. CDR1 and CDR2 from the germline V gene are SQVTM and ANQGSEA. The V segment lost 7 bases and the J segment 1 base; nucleotides outside the gene matches: 3.

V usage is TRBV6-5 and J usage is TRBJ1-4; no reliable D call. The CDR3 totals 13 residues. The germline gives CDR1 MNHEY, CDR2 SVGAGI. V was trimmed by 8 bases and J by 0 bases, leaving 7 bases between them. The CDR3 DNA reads TGTGCCAGCTTCCGTGCAACTAATGAAAAACTGTTTTTT. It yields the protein CASFRATNEKLFF.